This passage covers 7 T cell receptor beta chains from one sample sequenced in a study of OX40 agonist ivuxolimab in advanced cancers. Repertoires were generated with immunoSEQ multiplex PCR, while TCRdb's copy carries only in-frame clones and drops some. Seen here are 50,000 to 75,000 clones, approximately 84% observed once, and the top ten hold approximately 9.8%. The source material was CD4+ or CD8+ T cells sorted from blood, sampled in a trial of the OX40 agonist ivuxolimab. Receptor source: an adult with an advanced solid tumor such as melanoma, head and neck, liver or kidney cancer.

The gene calls are TRBV7-3 and TRBJ1-1; D is unresolved. Germline V gene lookup returns CDR1 SGHTA and CDR2 FQGTGA. The CDR3 covers 14 residues. Trimming took 1 base from V and 1 from J, leaving 7 bases between them. The CDR3 reads CASSLNPGNTEAFF. DNA of the CDR3: TGTGCCAGCAGCTTAAACCCGGGGAACACTGAAGCTTTCTTT. Supplemented by reference TRBV7-3 and TRBJ1-1, the full variable domain reads GAGVSQTPSNKVTEKGKYVELRCDPISGHTALYWYRQSLGQGPEFLIYFQGTGAADDSGLPNDRFFAVRPEGSVSTLKIQRTERGDSAVYLCASSLNPGNTEAFFGQGTRLTVV.

This clone was seen more than once but under ten times. This sequence joins TRBV20-1 and TRBJ1-3; possible D gene TRBD1, 5 bases. Germline values: CDR1 DFQATT, CDR2 SNEGSKA (reference sequence). V shed 6 bases and J shed 4 bases, with 7 bases lying between them. The CDR3 consists of 11 residues. CDR3 nucleotide sequence: TGCAGTGCGAGGACAGGAAACACCATATATTTT. The encoded protein is CSARTGNTIYF.

This clone was found once. The rearrangement uses TRBV5-1 and TRBJ1-2, with 8 nucleotides matching TRBD1. The ends lost 1 base at V and 1 base at J; junction bases unmatched: 3. The CDR3 loop spans 15 amino acids. CDR1 SGHRS and CDR2 YFSETQ come from the germline V gene. Here the CDR3 reads CASSLLDRGNYGYTF. CDR3 in DNA: TGCGCCAGCAGCTTGCTCGACAGGGGTAACTATGGCTACACCTTC. Full variable domain (missing parts from reference TRBV5-1 and TRBJ1-2): KAGVTQTPRYLIKTRGQQVTLSCSPISGHRSVSWYQQTPGQGLQFLFEYFSETQRNKGNFPGRFSGRQFSNSRSEMNVSTLELGDSALYLCASSLLDRGNYGYTFGSGTRLTVV.

The chain combines TRBV7-9 with TRBJ1-2; D not certain. V dropped 5 bases and J dropped 3 bases, with 4 bases sitting between them. The CDR3 spans 11 residues. Germline lookup yields CDR1 SEHNR and CDR2 FQNEAQ (reference sequence). In DNA, the CDR3 is TGTGCCAGCAGCCAAGACTATGGCTACACCTTC. Encoded protein: CASSQDYGYTF.

This sequence joins TRBV6-5 and TRBJ2-1, with D tentatively TRBD2 (5 bases). There are 16 residues in the CDR3. Per germline, CDR1 MNHEY and CDR2 SVGAGI. V dropped 0 bases and J dropped 12 bases, with 21 bases sitting between them. The CDR3 region is CASSYSINPRVRAQFF. The CDR3 nucleotides are TGTGCCAGCAGTTACTCGATTAATCCCCGGGTGCGGGCGCAGTTCTTC.

This clone showed up just a few times. V usage is TRBV6-1 and J usage is TRBJ2-7; 10 bases are shared with TRBD1. The CDR3 totals 15 residues. CDR1 MNHNS and CDR2 SASEGT come from the germline V gene. Unmatched junction bases numbered 8, after V lost 6 bases and J lost 3 bases. The CDR3 loop is CASRGGQGNNYEQYF. CDR3 bases: TGTGCCAGCAGGGGGGGACAGGGGAACAACTACGAGCAGTACTTC.

This clone occurred once. The chain carries TRBV4-3 and TRBJ1-5; D is uncertain. The CDR3 is made up of 13 amino acids. CDR1 is LGHNA, CDR2 YSLEER, per germline. V was cut by 0 bases and J by 7 bases, with 7 bases left in between. CDR3 protein: CASSQDSHQPQHF. The CDR3 DNA reads TGCGCCAGCAGCCAAGACTCTCACCAGCCCCAGCATTTT.